Below are 26 T cell receptor beta chains sequenced from a single sample in a study of identical twins. One entry per CDR3 protein, called by TCRdb with MiXCR from the 5' RACE reads. This repertoire shows about 1.7 million distinct CDR3 sequences, roughly 35% found once; its top ten account for 0.25% to 0.3%. Specimen: cord blood. The receptor set was obtained from a newborn girl in good health.

The table lists this clonotype with a few counts. This sequence joins TRBV4-2 and TRBJ2-1; 9 bases agree with TRBD2. Germline CDR1 and CDR2: LGHNA and YNFKEQ. The CDR3 is made up of 19 amino acids. J was trimmed by 5 bases and V by 0 bases; bases with no gene match: 14. CDR3: CASSQDPNPSGISDNEQFF. The CDR3 DNA is TGTGCCAGCAGCCAAGACCCTAACCCTAGCGGGATAAGTGACAATGAGCAGTTCTTC.

This clonotype came up once. The J gene is TRBJ2-1, the V gene TRBV6-6; 10 nucleotides line up with TRBD1. V shed 0 bases, J shed 6 bases, and the junction held 5 bases outside the gene matches. CDR3 length: 16 amino acids. Germline lookup yields CDR1 MNHNY and CDR2 SVGAGI (reference sequence). The CDR3 region has the DNA TGTGCCAGCAGTTACTCGACAGGGGGCATGGTCAATGAGCAGTTCTTC. Encoded protein: CASSYSTGGMVNEQFF.

In its sample, this clonotype was seen many times. V and J are TRBV3-1 and TRBJ2-7, with D tentatively TRBD2 (5 bases). Trimming took 3 bases from V and 4 from J, leaving 16 bases between them. The CDR3 has 15 residues. CDR1 and CDR2 (germline): LGHDT, YNNKEL (reference sequence). In DNA form, the CDR3 reads TGTGCCAGCAGCCAGCTAGCTTTCTCGGGATACGAGCAGTACTTC. Encoded protein: CASSQLAFSGYEQYF.

This clonotype appeared a few times. This chain joins TRBV2 and TRBJ2-5; D unclear. The CDR3 sequence is 13 residues long. V was cut by 4 bases and J by 5 bases, with 11 bases left in between. The V gene's germline CDR1 is SNHLY and CDR2 FYNNEI. The CDR3 coding sequence is TGTGCCAGCAGTGGGTCTAGGGATGAGACCCAGTACTTC. Translated, it gives CASSGSRDETQYF.

In its sample, this clonotype was seen a few times. This sequence joins TRBV7-9 and TRBJ2-3; 7 nucleotides match TRBD1. The junction had 6 bases not matched to a gene; V was cut back by 4 bases and J by 2 bases. The CDR3 consists of 15 residues. From germline, CDR1 is SEHNR and CDR2 FQNEAQ (reference sequence). As DNA, the CDR3 is TGTGCCAGCAGCTCCCGGGACAGAACCACAGATACGCAGTATTTT. This sequence encodes CASSSRDRTTDTQYF.

The chain combines TRBV12-3 or TRBV12-4 with TRBJ2-7; 10 bases are shared with TRBD2. Trimming took 6 bases from V and 5 from J; bases not matched to a gene: 10. There are 15 residues in the CDR3. CDR3 DNA: TGTGCCAGCAGCTCACTAGCGGGAAGGCTGGACGAGCAGTACTTC. Residues: CASSSLAGRLDEQYF.

This clonotype was seen a handful of times. The chain links TRBV10-1 to TRBJ1-5; no reliable D call. The V end was cut by 7 bases, the J end by 5 bases, with 12 bases between. The CDR3 runs 13 residues. Germline CDR1 WNHNN, CDR2 SYGVQD (reference sequence). The CDR3 DNA reads as TGCGCCAGCAAGGACGGGCTGGATCAGCCCCAGCATTTT. This codes for CASKDGLDQPQHF.

This clonotype was detected only a few times. The chain uses TRBV3-1 and TRBJ2-7; weak D call: TRBD2 (6 bases). The ends were cut back, 1 base at V and 5 bases at J, with 12 bases in the middle. Germline V gene data show CDR1 as LGHDT and CDR2 as YNNKEL (reference sequence). The CDR3 length is 14 residues. CDR3 residues: CASSQVRTSHEQYF. CDR3 DNA sequence: TGTGCCAGCAGCCAAGTGAGAACTAGCCACGAGCAGTACTTC.

This clonotype was seen only once. This chain uses TRBV7-9 with TRBJ1-5; 8 bases agree with TRBD1. Trimming cost V 5 bases and J 0 bases; bases outside gene matches: 12. From germline, CDR1 is SEHNR and CDR2 FQNEAQ (reference sequence). The length of the CDR3 is 18 residues. Written as DNA, the CDR3 is TGTGCCAGCAGCCAGGACAGGGACCGGGGGAATAGCAATCAGCCCCAGCATTTT. This gives the protein CASSQDRDRGNSNQPQHF. Variable domain in full (rest from reference TRBV7-9 and TRBJ1-5): DTGVSQNPRHKITKRGQNVTFRCDPISEHNRLYWYRQTLGQGPEFLTYFQNEAQLEKSRLLSDRFSAERPKGSFSTLEIQRTEQGDSAMYLCASSQDRDRGNSNQPQHFGDGTRLSIL.

Only a few counts were recorded for this clonotype. The chain links TRBV20-1 to TRBJ2-1, with D possibly called TRBD1 or TRBD2 (5 bases each). The CDR3 consists of 15 residues. CDR1 is DFQATT and CDR2 is SNEGSKA in the germline V gene (reference sequence). The ends were cut back, 3 bases at V and 0 bases at J, with 12 bases in the middle. This chain's CDR3 is CSARGTVSSYNEQFF. Here the CDR3 DNA reads TGCAGTGCTAGGGGGACGGTTAGCTCCTACAATGAGCAGTTCTTC.

V is TRBV18 and J is TRBJ2-1; TRBD2 matches 8 bases. The CDR3 extends over 19 amino acids. The trim removed 4 bases at V and 2 bases at J, leaving 16 bases unmatched. Germline V lookup: CDR1 KGHSH, CDR2 LQKENI. The CDR3 bases are TGTGCCAGCTCACTTCCGAGCGGGAGTTTCAGGAGGCCCTACAATGAGCAGTTCTTC. Protein: CASSLPSGSFRRPYNEQFF.

The chain recombines TRBV12-3 or TRBV12-4 with TRBJ2-5; the match to TRBD2 covers 8 bases. The CDR3 loop spans 13 amino acids. V was pared by 3 bases and J by 11 bases, with 8 bases of the junction left unmatched. The CDR3 nucleotides are TGTGCCAGCAGTTTTAGTAACGGGGGGGAGCAGTACTTC. Its translation is CASSFSNGGEQYF.

This clonotype was picked up a small number of times. This chain connects TRBV5-1 to TRBJ2-4; D may be TRBD1 (5 bases). TRBJ2-5 matches the DNA end more closely, so the J call is doubtful. The CDR3 runs to 13 residues. Per the germline V gene, CDR1 is SGHRS and CDR2 is YFSETQ. The CDR3 DNA is TGCGCCAGCAGCTCGGACATGTGGGAGACCCAGTACTTC. It is translated as CASSSDMWETQYF.

The chain joins TRBV27 to TRBJ2-3, with 7 bases aligning to TRBD2. V lost 7 bases and J lost 5; bases outside the gene matches: 12. Germline loops: CDR1 MNHEY, CDR2 SMNVEV (reference sequence). There are 15 residues in the CDR3. The CDR3 DNA reads TGTGCCAGCATCGGGGCGGGAGCCCCCATAGATACGCAGTATTTT. Translation: CASIGAGAPIDTQYF.

The rearrangement links TRBV3-1 to TRBJ2-1; 8 bases match TRBD2. TRBJ2-7 matches the DNA end more closely, so the J call is doubtful. This CDR3 contains 17 residues. The germline V gene has CDR1 LGHDT and CDR2 YNNKEL (reference sequence). The CDR3 region is CASSQPTTSGSYNEQYF. CDR3 in DNA: TGTGCCAGCAGCCAACCTACCACTAGCGGCTCCTACAATGAGCAGTACTTC.

V and J are TRBV2 and TRBJ1-1, with D tentatively TRBD1 (5 bases). Trimming took 11 bases from V and 0 from J, leaving 16 bases between them. This CDR3 spans 14 amino acids. Germline V gene lookup returns CDR1 SNHLY and CDR2 FYNNEI. CDR3 bases: TGTGCCGGCACAATTAGGGGTTTGAACACTGAAGCTTTCTTT. Its protein is CAGTIRGLNTEAFF.

The chain's CDR3 is CASSFSRSSRGGGTDTQYF. The CDR3 DNA reads as TGCGCCAGCAGCTTTAGTAGGTCCTCTCGCGGGGGGGGAACAGATACGCAGTATTTT. The chain carries TRBV5-1 and TRBJ2-3, with 9 bases fitting TRBD2. Trimming removed 2 bases from V and 3 bases from J; junction bases left unmatched: 16. The CDR3 totals 19 residues. CDR1 SGHRS and CDR2 YFSETQ come from the germline V gene. The complete variable domain, with remaining parts taken from reference TRBV5-1 and TRBJ2-3, reads KAGVTQTPRYLIKTRGQQVTLSCSPISGHRSVSWYQQTPGQGLQFLFEYFSETQRNKGNFPGRFSGRQFSNSRSEMNVSTLELGDSALYLCASSFSRSSRGGGTDTQYFGPGTRLTVL.

The genes are TRBV15 and TRBJ2-3; unclear D gene. V lost 0 bases, J lost 14 bases, and 12 bases lay in between. The CDR3 extends over 12 amino acids. Germline CDR1 is LNHNV and CDR2 is YYDKDF (reference sequence). The CDR3 DNA sequence: TGTGCCACCAGCAGAGATGGAGTAGTCGGGTATTTT. Its protein is CATSRDGVVGYF.

This clonotype was seen a few times. The V and J genes are TRBV5-1 and TRBJ1-2; 10 bases are a match to TRBD1. Trimming removed 0 bases from V and 7 bases from J; junction bases left unmatched: 6. The germline gives CDR1 SGHRS, CDR2 YFSETQ. The CDR3 contains 15 residues. The CDR3 region is CASSLAGTGDGGYTF. The CDR3 nucleotides are TGCGCCAGCAGCTTGGCCGGGACAGGGGACGGTGGCTACACCTTC.

The gene calls are TRBV2 and TRBJ2-3; TRBD2 matches at 13 bases. CDR1 SNHLY and CDR2 FYNNEI come from the germline V gene. Trimming removed 6 bases from V and 2 bases from J; junction bases left unmatched: 2. CDR3 length: 15 residues. CDR3 DNA sequence: TGTGCCAGCAGGGGACTAGCGGGGACCACAGATACGCAGTATTTT. This encodes CASRGLAGTTDTQYF.

This clonotype was counted a few times. This chain links TRBV25-1 with TRBJ2-4; D is uncertain. Germline CDR1 is MGHDK and CDR2 is SYGVNS. This CDR3 comprises 13 residues. V gave up 1 base and J gave up 6 bases, with 7 bases separating them. The CDR3 protein is CASSESMANIQYF. CDR3 DNA: TGTGCCAGCAGTGAATCTATGGCAAACATTCAGTACTTC.

This clonotype was found a few times. This chain connects TRBV4-2 to TRBJ2-4; tentatively, D is TRBD1 or TRBD2 (5 bases each). The germline V gene has CDR1 LGHNA and CDR2 YNFKEQ. This CDR3 contains 16 residues. With 3 bases removed from V and 0 bases from J, the gap between germline ends came to 12 bases. The CDR3 region has the DNA TGTGCCAGCAGCCAGGAAGGGGACCTAGCCAAAAACATTCAGTACTTC. Translated: CASSQEGDLAKNIQYF.

The J gene is TRBJ2-2, the V gene TRBV29-1, with D perhaps TRBD1 (6 bases). The CDR3 consists of 13 residues. V dropped 8 bases and J dropped 0 bases, with 10 bases sitting between them. Looked up from germline, CDR1 is SQVTM and CDR2 is ANQGSEA. This CDR3 reads CSFGTTNTGELFF. The CDR3 region has the DNA TGCAGCTTTGGGACAACGAACACCGGGGAGCTGTTTTTT.

The chain employs TRBV5-5 and TRBJ1-5; D call uncertain. Germline V gives CDR1 SGHKS, CDR2 YYEKEE (reference sequence). CDR3 size: 16 residues. Trimming stripped 1 base from V and 4 bases from J, with 15 bases between. The CDR3 bases are TGTGCCAGCAGCTTGAACCCCACGATTGGGAATCAGCCCCAGCATTTT. Amino acids: CASSLNPTIGNQPQHF.

This clonotype has just a few counts. The chain uses TRBV28 and TRBJ2-3; TRBD2 matches 8 bases. The CDR3 totals 19 residues. The V gene's germline CDR1 is MDHEN and CDR2 SYDVKM. V shed 2 bases and J 3 bases; nucleotides not matched to a gene: 16. CDR3 sequence (DNA): TGTGCCAGCAGTTTACCGTTGCCCCCGGAGGAGCGGGAGACAGATACGCAGTATTTT. The encoded protein is CASSLPLPPEERETDTQYF.

CDR3 nucleotide sequence: TGCGCCAGCAGCTTGGTGGGAGGTCCTTCAGCTAACTATGGCTACACCTTC. This sequence encodes CASSLVGGPSANYGYTF. The chain is built from TRBV5-1 and TRBJ1-2; D not resolved. V was clipped by 0 bases and J by 0 bases, with 15 bases between them. CDR3 size: 17 residues. The germline CDR1 and CDR2 sequences are SGHRS and YFSETQ.